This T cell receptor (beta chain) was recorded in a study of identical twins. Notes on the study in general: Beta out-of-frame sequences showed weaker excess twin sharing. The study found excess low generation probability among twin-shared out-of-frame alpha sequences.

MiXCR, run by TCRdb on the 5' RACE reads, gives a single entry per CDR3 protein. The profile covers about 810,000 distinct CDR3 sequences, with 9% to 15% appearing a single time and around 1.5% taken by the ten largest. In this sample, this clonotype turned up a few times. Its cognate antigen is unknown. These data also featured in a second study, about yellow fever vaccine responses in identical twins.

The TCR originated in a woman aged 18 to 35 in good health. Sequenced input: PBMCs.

The CDR3 sequence: CASSIVGVYGYTF. CDR3 in DNA: TGTGCCAGTAGTATAGTAGGAGTCTATGGCTACACCTTC. The chain recombines TRBV19 with TRBJ1-2; D is ambiguous. Germline CDR1 reads LNHDA; CDR2 reads SQIVND (reference sequence). The V and J ends lost 1 base and 4 bases respectively, with 7 bases between them. CDR3 length: 13 amino acids.